A selection of T cell receptor beta chains follows, all from one sample in a study of T cells in Graves' hyperthyroidism and ophthalmopathy. TCRdb independently ran MiXCR on the multiplex PCR reads; one entry per CDR3 protein. This repertoire shows 500,000 to 750,000 distinct CDR3 sequences, 15% to 19% found once; its top ten account for around 7.5%. The material sequenced was blood. The receptors stem from a woman aged 30 to 39 with Graves' hyperthyroidism. The CDR3 runs from the conserved cysteine through the conserved F or W. The D gene is left open where the match is weak. A clone size is listed for some rows: how often the clone was seen (once, few, many), or a class if it is expanded.

j_gene: TRBJ2-1; d_gene: .; v_gene: TRBV5-4; abundance: few; CDR3nt: TGTGCCAGCAGCTTGTTTGTAGTTATTCCTACCTACAATGAGCAGTTCTTC; CDR3aa: CASSLFVVIPTYNEQFF
j_gene: TRBJ2-1; d_gene: TRBD2; v_gene: TRBV2; abundance: once; CDR3nt: TGTGCCAGCAGTGTCTGGGCGGGAGTGGACAATGAGCAGTTCTTC; CDR3aa: CASSVWAGVDNEQFF
j_gene: TRBJ1-2; d_gene: .; v_gene: TRBV6-1; abundance: few; CDR3nt: TGTGCCAGCAGTGAAAGGACGGGTAACTATGGCTACACCTTC; CDR3aa: CASSERTGNYGYTF
j_gene: TRBJ2-7; d_gene: TRBD1; v_gene: TRBV2; abundance: many; CDR3nt: TGTGCCAGCAGTAACCGACAGGGTTCCCACGAGCAGTACTTC; CDR3aa: CASSNRQGSHEQYF
j_gene: TRBJ2-7; d_gene: .; v_gene: TRBV4-3; abundance: few; CDR3nt: TGCGCCAGCAGCCAAACCCGGGCGAGCGGAACCCACCGGAGATGGCAGTACTTC; CDR3aa: CASSQTRASGTHRRWQYF
j_gene: TRBJ2-1; d_gene: TRBD2; v_gene: TRBV12-3/TRBV12-4; abundance: few; CDR3nt: TGTGCCAGCAGTACCTATAGCGGGAGGTCCACCTACAATGAGCAGTTCTTC; CDR3aa: CASSTYSGRSTYNEQFF
j_gene: TRBJ1-3; d_gene: .; v_gene: TRBV30; abundance: .; CDR3nt: TGTGCCTGGGGCTCTGGAAACACCATATATTTT; CDR3aa: CAWGSGNTIYF
j_gene: TRBJ1-2; d_gene: .; v_gene: TRBV12-3/TRBV12-4; abundance: .; CDR3nt: TGTGCCAGCTGTAGGGGGGATGGCTATGGCTACACCTTC; CDR3aa: CASCRGDGYGYTF
j_gene: TRBJ2-1; d_gene: TRBD2; v_gene: TRBV4-3; abundance: many; CDR3nt: TGCGCCAGCAGCCGCAATCGGGGTAGCGGGAGTTGGAATGAGCAGTTCTTC; CDR3aa: CASSRNRGSGSWNEQFF
j_gene: TRBJ2-2; d_gene: TRBD2; v_gene: TRBV20-1; abundance: many; CDR3nt: TGCAGTGCTAGAGGCTGGAAGCGGGAGGGTCATGGGGACACCGGGGAGCTGTTTTTT; CDR3aa: CSARGWKREGHGDTGELFF
j_gene: TRBJ2-3; d_gene: TRBD2; v_gene: TRBV29-1; abundance: .; CDR3nt: TGCAGCGTTGAAAAAGGGACTAGCGGGAGCGTAGATACGCAGTATTTT; CDR3aa: CSVEKGTSGSVDTQYF
j_gene: TRBJ2-1; d_gene: .; v_gene: TRBV10-3; abundance: few; CDR3nt: TGTGCCATCAGTGATGGGCAGAATGTTTACAATGAGCAGTTCTTC; CDR3aa: CAISDGQNVYNEQFF
j_gene: TRBJ2-5; d_gene: .; v_gene: TRBV24-1; abundance: .; CDR3nt: TGTGCCACCAGTGAAGCCCAAGAGACCCAGTACTTC; CDR3aa: CATSEAQETQYF
j_gene: TRBJ2-7; d_gene: .; v_gene: TRBV11-1; abundance: many; CDR3nt: TGTGCCAGCAGCTTAGACCCTTGGGGTTACGAGCAGTACTTC; CDR3aa: CASSLDPWGYEQYF
j_gene: TRBJ2-3; d_gene: TRBD2; v_gene: TRBV19; abundance: .; CDR3nt: TGTGCCAGTAGTGTTTTGACTAGCGGGAGGGATACGCAGTATTTT; CDR3aa: CASSVLTSGRDTQYF
j_gene: TRBJ2-1; d_gene: .; v_gene: TRBV6-1; abundance: many; CDR3nt: TGTGCCAGCAGTGAAGCTTGGGGGCCTCCCTACAATGAGCAGTTCTTC; CDR3aa: CASSEAWGPPYNEQFF
j_gene: TRBJ1-2; d_gene: .; v_gene: TRBV18; abundance: many; CDR3nt: TGTGCCAGCTCACCACCCGCAGGCAACTATGGCTACACCTTC; CDR3aa: CASSPPAGNYGYTF
j_gene: TRBJ1-3; d_gene: .; v_gene: TRBV5-6; abundance: .; CDR3nt: TGTGCCAGCAGCTTCGGGGGTTGGAACACCATATATTTT; CDR3aa: CASSFGGWNTIYF
j_gene: TRBJ2-5; d_gene: TRBD2; v_gene: TRBV20-1; abundance: .; CDR3nt: TGCAGTGCTAGAGAAAGCGGGAGGGCCTGGAAGACCCAGTACTTC; CDR3aa: CSARESGRAWKTQYF
j_gene: TRBJ2-1; d_gene: .; v_gene: TRBV10-3; abundance: .; CDR3nt: TGTGCCAGCAGTCCCCTGGAGGGTACCCATGAGCAGTTCTTC; CDR3aa: CASSPLEGTHEQFF
j_gene: TRBJ2-3; d_gene: TRBD2; v_gene: TRBV5-1; abundance: .; CDR3nt: TGCGCCAGCAGCTACTCCGGGACTAGCGGACATTACACAGATACGCAGTATTTT; CDR3aa: CASSYSGTSGHYTDTQYF
j_gene: TRBJ2-1; d_gene: TRBD2; v_gene: TRBV6-1; abundance: few; CDR3nt: TGTGCCAGCAGTGCTCTACTAGCGGAATACAATGAGCAGTTCTTC; CDR3aa: CASSALLAEYNEQFF
j_gene: TRBJ2-7; d_gene: .; v_gene: TRBV19; abundance: few; CDR3nt: TGTGCCAGTAGTGAAGACCACTGGGTCTACGAGCAGTACTTC; CDR3aa: CASSEDHWVYEQYF
j_gene: TRBJ2-7; d_gene: .; v_gene: TRBV18; abundance: many; CDR3nt: TGTGCCAGCTCACTAGAGACTTGCGAGCAGTACTTC; CDR3aa: CASSLETCEQYF
j_gene: TRBJ2-7; d_gene: TRBD2; v_gene: TRBV20-1; abundance: .; CDR3nt: TGCAGTGCTAGACTCGGACTAGCGGGAATCGAGCAGTACTTC; CDR3aa: CSARLGLAGIEQYF
j_gene: TRBJ2-1; d_gene: TRBD2; v_gene: TRBV3-1; abundance: many; CDR3nt: TGTGCCAGCACGCCTTATGGCGGGAGGAATGAGCAGTTCTTC; CDR3aa: CASTPYGGRNEQFF
j_gene: TRBJ2-1; d_gene: TRBD1; v_gene: TRBV11-2; abundance: many; CDR3nt: TGTGCCAGCAGCTACGAGGGACAGGCATTCAATGAGCAGTTCTTC; CDR3aa: CASSYEGQAFNEQFF
j_gene: TRBJ1-5; d_gene: TRBD1; v_gene: TRBV6-1; abundance: many; CDR3nt: TGTGCCAGCAGACCCGGGACAGGGGAGCGACAGCCCCAGCATTTT; CDR3aa: CASRPGTGERQPQHF
j_gene: TRBJ1-4; d_gene: .; v_gene: TRBV5-6; abundance: .; CDR3nt: TGTGCCAGCAGCAACTCAGGGCCTGAAAAACTGTTTTTT; CDR3aa: CASSNSGPEKLFF
j_gene: TRBJ1-1; d_gene: .; v_gene: TRBV24-1; abundance: .; CDR3nt: TGTGCCACCAGTGACCATCAGGGTGTGAATTGCACTGAAGCTTTCTTT; CDR3aa: CATSDHQGVNCTEAFF
j_gene: TRBJ1-5; d_gene: .; v_gene: TRBV2; abundance: many; CDR3nt: TGTGCCAGCACCTGGGCGGCGGCATACCAGCCCCAGCATTTT; CDR3aa: CASTWAAAYQPQHF
j_gene: TRBJ2-5; d_gene: .; v_gene: TRBV18; abundance: many; CDR3nt: TGTGCCAGCTCACCACCCGGCCGCAGGGAGACCCAGTACTTC; CDR3aa: CASSPPGRRETQYF